This T cell receptor beta chain was sequenced for a study of post-analysis software for immune sequencing data. The study, taken as a whole, reports: Significantly lower normalized Chao1 diversity was seen in multiple sclerosis patients than in controls. Roughly 5 TRBV segments (TRBV5-6, TRBV5-1 and TRBV20-1 among them) occurred more frequently in patients than in controls.

Germline V gene sequence: CDR1 SQVTM, CDR2 ANQGSEA. Losses at the gene ends were 7 bases for V and 1 base for J; bases not matched to a gene: 4. The CDR3 runs 13 residues. Tagging with unique molecular identifiers was a feature of the TCR beta cDNA libraries. Each batch of 1 to 10 million T cells produced hundreds of thousands of cDNA molecules. TCRdb called the PCR reads again in MiXCR, with one record for every CDR3 protein. The top ten hold 7.5% to 8.5% of the sample, which has 350,000 to 500,000 distinct CDR3 sequences, over 30% seen once. A remark on this clonotype: What it recognizes is unknown.

The receptor's source is a girl aged 2 to 9 with multiple sclerosis. The sequenced sample was blood. The rearrangement uses TRBV29-1 and TRBJ2-4; 7 nucleotides line up with TRBD1. CDR3 DNA sequence: TGCAGCGCTCGGGGACAGGCCAAAAACATTCAGTACTTC. Translation: CSARGQAKNIQYF.